The rows below give T cell receptor beta chains drawn from one sample of a study of graft-versus-host responses after intestinal transplantation. Generated by immunoSEQ multiplex PCR, the TCRdb table keeps only in-frame clones and is missing some. The table records 50,000 to 75,000 clones, under 90% of them present only once. This specimen consisted of ileum tissue, obtained more than 350 days after transplant. These receptors were taken from a human patient who received an intestinal transplant, so some T cells may come from the graft donor. CDR3s include the opening cysteine and the closing phenylalanine or tryptophan. A D gene is named only where the DNA matches it firmly. Expanded clones are given a class, and other clones once, few, many or no size at all.

J gene	clone size	D gene	V gene	CDR3 DNA	CDR3 protein
TRBJ2-1	NA	NA	TRBV4-1	TGCGCCAGCAGCCGGGGGGCAAATTACAATGAGCAGTTCTTC	CASSRGANYNEQFF
TRBJ2-3	NA	NA	TRBV5-1	TGCGCCAGCAGCTTGGCGTCCGGGGATACGCAGTATTTT	CASSLASGDTQYF
TRBJ1-2	NA	NA	TRBV5-4	TGTGCCAGCAGCTTGGTGGGGGACGGACCGGATGGCTACACCTTC	CASSLVGDGPDGYTF
TRBJ2-1	NA	TRBD2	TRBV4-1	TGCGCCAGCAGCCATCCCACTAGCGGGGTAGACAATGAGCAGTTCTTC	CASSHPTSGVDNEQFF
TRBJ2-3	NA	TRBD1	TRBV29-1	TGCAGTGTTTTGGAAGGGGGCAGCACAGATACGCAGTATTTT	CSVLEGGSTDTQYF
TRBJ2-3	NA	TRBD2	TRBV2	TGTGCCAGCAGGGGCGGGGGGGCCACAGATACGCAGTATTTT	CASRGGGATDTQYF
TRBJ2-5	NA	TRBD2	TRBV9	TGTGCCAGCAGCGTAGGGGGACTAGATCAAGAGACCCAGTACTTC	CASSVGGLDQETQYF
TRBJ2-2	once	NA	TRBV6-5	TGTGCCAGCAGTTACCGGGCAGGTAGGCACGGGGAGCTGTTTTTT	CASSYRAGRHGELFF
TRBJ2-2	NA	NA	TRBV5-1	TGCGCCAGCAGCACGAACACCGGGGAGCTGTTTTTT	CASSTNTGELFF
TRBJ2-1	NA	NA	TRBV25-1	TGTGCCAGCAGTGATTGGGGAGAGAAGAATGAGCAGTTCTTC	CASSDWGEKNEQFF
TRBJ2-3	NA	NA	TRBV29-1	TGCAGTGGAAGGAACTTGGGGGATACGCAGTATTTT	CSGRNLGDTQYF
TRBJ2-2	NA	NA	TRBV6-5	TGTGCCAGCAGTTACTGGAACGGGGAGCTGTTTTTT	CASSYWNGELFF
TRBJ2-5	NA	TRBD2	TRBV9	TGTGCCAGCAGCGTAGCGTCAGCGGGGGGGCCTCAAGAGACCCAGTACTTC	CASSVASAGGPQETQYF
TRBJ2-7	few	TRBD2	TRBV9	TGTGCCAGCAGCCGGGGGGAGGGAGAGTACGAGCAGTACTTC	CASSRGEGEYEQYF
TRBJ2-3	NA	NA	TRBV5-6	TGTGCCAGCAGCTTTGAAAGCTCAGATACGCAGTATTTT	CASSFESSDTQYF
TRBJ2-3	once	NA	TRBV11-3	TGTGCCAGCAGCTCTAAGCGGATGGGCGCAGATACGCAGTATTTT	CASSSKRMGADTQYF
TRBJ2-3	NA	TRBD2	TRBV6-6	TGTGCCAGCAGTCCGGGACTACCACAAGATACGCAGTATTTT	CASSPGLPQDTQYF
TRBJ1-2	once	TRBD1	TRBV6-5	TGTGCCAGCAGCCAAACAGGGGTCTATGGCTACACCTTC	CASSQTGVYGYTF
TRBJ2-1	NA	TRBD1	TRBV4-1	TGCGCCAGCAGCCAATTACGGAGACAGGGTGCTACCTACAATGAGCAGTTCTTC	CASSQLRRQGATYNEQFF
TRBJ2-5	once	TRBD1	TRBV9	TGTGCCAGCAGCGTGAGACCGGACAGGGGGCTAGCGGAGACCCAGTACTTC	CASSVRPDRGLAETQYF
TRBJ1-2	NA	NA	TRBV5-1	TGCGCCAGCAGCTTTGAAGGGAAATATGGCTACACCTTC	CASSFEGKYGYTF
TRBJ2-1	NA	TRBD2	TRBV5-1	TGCGCCAGCAGCTCGGGACTAGCGGCCTACAATGAGCAGTTCTTC	CASSSGLAAYNEQFF
TRBJ1-6	once	NA	TRBV15	TGTGCCACCAGCACCTACCGTCAGGGGAATTCACCCCTCCACTTT	CATSTYRQGNSPLHF
TRBJ1-5	NA	TRBD1	TRBV4-1	TGCGCCAGCAGCCAAACGGACAGGGGTTATCAGCCCCAGCATTTT	CASSQTDRGYQPQHF
TRBJ2-7	NA	NA	TRBV5-1	TGCGCCAGCAGCTTGGCAGGGAACGAGCAGTACTTC	CASSLAGNEQYF
TRBJ1-2	NA	TRBD1	TRBV10-3	TGTGCCATCAGGGGACAGGGGATGGGTGGCTACACCTTC	CAIRGQGMGGYTF
TRBJ1-4	NA	NA	TRBV25-1	TGTGCCAGCAGTCGCACAGGGATGGGGGAAAAACTGTTTTTT	CASSRTGMGEKLFF
TRBJ2-5	NA	NA	TRBV6-6	TGTGCCAGCAGAACGGGATCGTACCAAGAGACCCAGTACTTC	CASRTGSYQETQYF
TRBJ2-7	NA	TRBD1	TRBV29-1	TGCAGCGTCGTGGACAGGGGGCGGTACGAGCAGTACTTC	CSVVDRGRYEQYF
TRBJ2-7	NA	NA	TRBV4-1	TGCGCCAGCAGCCAAGAAGGCCGGGGAGGGGGAGTGCTAGACGAGCAGTACTTC	CASSQEGRGGGVLDEQYF
TRBJ2-5	NA	NA	TRBV28	TGTGCCAGCAGTTTACTGGACAGTAAAGAGACCCAGTACTTC	CASSLLDSKETQYF
TRBJ2-2	NA	TRBD1	TRBV5-4	TGTGCCAGCAGCCCACCAGGGACAGCGAACACCGGGGAGCTGTTTTTT	CASSPPGTANTGELFF
TRBJ2-5	NA	TRBD2	TRBV5-1	TGCGCCAGCCAATCCACTAGCGGGGGGGATCAAGAGACCCAGTACTTC	CASQSTSGGDQETQYF
TRBJ1-6	NA	NA	TRBV9	TGTGCCAGCAGCGTAACCGCCATTAATTCACCCCTCCACTTT	CASSVTAINSPLHF
TRBJ2-7	NA	NA	TRBV2	TGTGCCAGCAGTGAAGTCAGGGCTGCCTACGAGCAGTACTTC	CASSEVRAAYEQYF
TRBJ2-1	NA	NA	TRBV28	TGTGCCAGCAGTCCACCCGGGTTTGAGGGGAATTACAATGAGCAGTTCTTC	CASSPPGFEGNYNEQFF
TRBJ2-2	NA	NA	TRBV6-1	TGTGCTAGAGCAGGGTGGCCGAACACCGGGGAGCTGTTTTTT	CARAGWPNTGELFF
TRBJ1-1	NA	NA	TRBV6-1	TGTGCCAGCAGTGATATGGGGGCCACGAACACTGAAGCTTTCTTT	CASSDMGATNTEAFF
TRBJ2-7	once	TRBD1	TRBV2	TGTGCCAGCAGTAAGGACAGGGACTACGAGCAGTACTTC	CASSKDRDYEQYF
TRBJ2-3	NA	TRBD1	TRBV12-5	TGTGCTAGTGGTTTGACCGGGACAGGGGGTGATACGCAGTATTTT	CASGLTGTGGDTQYF
TRBJ1-5	NA	NA	TRBV21-1	TGTGCCAGCAGCAAAGCGCAGGGGGAACTGGGGGGCAATCAGCCCCAGCATTTT	CASSKAQGELGGNQPQHF